The 25 T cell receptor beta chains reported below all come from one sample, sequenced in a study of T cells in Graves' hyperthyroidism and ophthalmopathy. The CDR3 regions of TCR beta were amplified from RNA transcripts. HTBI primers were used for first-round RT-PCR of the TCR CDR3. TCRdb ran MiXCR on the multiplex PCR reads and lists one entry per CDR3 protein. The table includes under 250,000 distinct CDR3 sequences, around 25% detected once. Sequenced sample: blood. These receptors were obtained from a middle-aged woman with Graves' ophthalmopathy.

With respect to this clonotype: Mismatch with germline at one junction end may stem from a read error. V and J are TRBV7-3 and TRBJ1-2; 7 nucleotides align to TRBD1. Germline loops: CDR1 SGHTA, CDR2 FQGTGA. The CDR3 runs 15 residues. CDR3 in amino acids: CVSSVRTGVNYGYTF. The CDR3 DNA is TGTGTCAGCAGCGTTCGAACAGGGGTGAACTATGGCTACACCTTC.

This clonotype was picked up many times. The rearrangement uses TRBV20-1 and TRBJ2-2, with 10 bases fitting TRBD2. V dropped 5 bases and J dropped 2; count of bases not matched to a gene: 8. This CDR3 has 16 amino acids. From germline, CDR1 is DFQATT and CDR2 SNEGSKA (reference sequence). CDR3 sequence: CSAPLGLAPNTGELFF. CDR3 nucleotide sequence: TGCAGTGCTCCCCTGGGACTAGCGCCAAACACCGGGGAGCTGTTTTTT.

This clonotype came up many times. The chain is built from TRBV29-1 and TRBJ1-1, with TRBD1 matching 7 bases. CDR1 SQVTM and CDR2 ANQGSEA come from the germline V gene. Trimming took 8 bases from V and 1 from J; bases not matched to a gene: 4. This CDR3 region has 12 residues. For the CDR3, the DNA is TGCAGCCTGACAGGGCAGAACACTGAAGCTTTCTTT. It is translated as CSLTGQNTEAFF.

This clonotype showed up many times. V gene TRBV7-8 combines with J gene TRBJ2-6, with no clear D. This CDR3 region has 13 residues. Trimming took off 1 base at V and 3 bases at J, with 1 base between the two ends. The germline V gene has CDR1 SGHVS and CDR2 FQNEAQ. DNA of the CDR3: TGTGCCAGCAGCTTAGTTGGGGCCAACGTCCTGACTTTC. Residues: CASSLVGANVLTF.

At least ten counts were recorded for this clonotype. The rearrangement joins TRBV12-3 or TRBV12-4 to TRBJ2-5; D ambiguous. Trimming removed 3 bases from V and 3 bases from J, with 8 bases in between. The CDR3 consists of 13 residues. The CDR3 DNA follows: TGTGCCAGCAGTTTCTCGCTAGAAGAGACCCAGTACTTC. Encoded protein: CASSFSLEETQYF.

This clonotype was counted only a few times. The chain has TRBV6-2 or TRBV6-3 and TRBJ1-1, with a tentative D call TRBD1 (5 bases). The germline gives CDR1 MNHEY, CDR2 SVGEGT. V was clipped by 2 bases and J by 5 bases, with 12 bases between them. CDR3 length: 14 residues. In nucleotides, the CDR3 is TGTGCCAGCAGTTACGTTGGGGGGAGTACTGAAGCTTTCTTT. Its protein is CASSYVGGSTEAFF.

This clonotype showed up many times. V gene TRBV6-2 or TRBV6-3 combines with J gene TRBJ2-7, with a possible D match to TRBD2 (6 bases). This CDR3 region has 14 residues. V gave up 4 bases and J gave up 4 bases, with 14 bases separating them. CDR1 is MNHEY and CDR2 is SVGEGT in the germline V gene. The DNA for the CDR3 is TGTGCCAGCAGTTTTAGCGGAGGAGGGTACGAGCAGTACTTC. It encodes CASSFSGGGYEQYF.

This clonotype has a handful of counts. The rearrangement uses TRBV7-2 and TRBJ2-4; D might be TRBD2 (6 bases). The CDR3 loop spans 16 amino acids. The V end was cut by 1 base, the J end by 8 bases, with 18 bases between. The V gene's germline CDR1 is SGHTA and CDR2 FQGNSA. The CDR3 sequence: CASSLGVVREADIQYF. CDR3 nucleotide sequence: TGTGCCAGCAGCTTAGGGGTGGTCAGGGAGGCGGACATTCAGTACTTC.

In its sample, this clonotype was seen many times. The rearrangement uses TRBV5-1 and TRBJ1-1; 8 bases are shared with TRBD1. This CDR3 comprises 13 residues. Germline-derived CDR1 and CDR2 are SGHRS and YFSETQ. V was pared by 4 bases and J by 10 bases, with 9 bases of the junction left unmatched. CDR3 amino acids: CASSPGQGFTAFF. CDR3 nucleotides: TGCGCCAGCAGCCCTGGACAGGGATTCACAGCTTTCTTT.

This clonotype was seen many times. The rearrangement links TRBV5-5 to TRBJ2-2; perhaps TRBD1 as D (6 bases). The V and J ends lost 3 bases and 5 bases respectively, with 17 bases between them. The CDR3 contains 16 residues. Germline V gene data show CDR1 as SGHKS and CDR2 as YYEKEE (reference sequence). CDR3 sequence reads: CASSSSGVRNTGELFF. DNA of the CDR3: TGTGCCAGCAGCTCATCAGGGGTTAGAAATACCGGGGAGCTGTTTTTT. The entire variable domain, with the rest obtained from reference TRBV5-5 and TRBJ2-2, is as follows: DAGVTQSPTHLIKTRGQQVTLRCSPISGHKSVSWYQQVLGQGPQFIFQYYEKEERGRGNFPDRFSARQFPNYSSELNVNALLLGDSALYLCASSSSGVRNTGELFFGEGSRLTVL.

This clonotype was found a few times. The rearrangement links TRBV30 to TRBJ2-2, with 7 bases lining up with TRBD1. Germline V gene data show CDR1 as GTSNPN and CDR2 as SVGIG (reference sequence). V was clipped by 1 base and J by 5 bases; unmatched bases: 7. The CDR3 consists of 15 residues. CDR3 DNA sequence: TGTGCCTGGAGTGATGACCTGGGACAGACCGGGGAGCTGTTTTTT. This sequence encodes CAWSDDLGQTGELFF.

In its sample, this clonotype was seen a few times. At one end, the junction sequence differs from germline, possibly due to a read error. V and J are TRBV27 and TRBJ1-1; D is unresolved. Germline V gives CDR1 MNHEY, CDR2 SMNVEV (reference sequence). The CDR3 sequence is 15 residues long. The CDR3, as DNA: TGTGCCAGCAGTTTCCTGGCCTCGCGGAACACTGAAGCTTACTTT. It yields the protein CASSFLASRNTEAYF.

The rearrangement links TRBV6-5 to TRBJ1-5; a possible D gene is TRBD1 (5 bases). The CDR3 has 17 amino acids. Trimming took 0 bases from V and 2 from J, leaving 14 bases between them. The germline CDR1 and CDR2 sequences are MNHEY and SVGAGI. CDR3 DNA sequence: TGTGCCAGCAGTTACTCGATACCCGGGACGGGCAATCAGCCCCAGCATTTT. Its translation: CASSYSIPGTGNQPQHF.

The chain carries TRBV30 and TRBJ2-7; the D is unclear. The CDR3 sequence is 11 residues long. Germline CDR1 and CDR2: GTSNPN and SVGIG (reference sequence). Between the trimmed V and J ends, which lost 0 bases and 7 bases, there was a span of 7 bases. CDR3 loop: CAWSVVGEQYF. Written as DNA, the CDR3 is TGTGCCTGGAGTGTGGTCGGGGAGCAGTACTTC. The variable domain in full, completed from reference TRBV30 and TRBJ2-7, reads SQTIHQWPATLVQPVGSPLSLECTVEGTSNPNLYWYRQAAGRGLQLLFYSVGIGQISSEVPQNLSASRPQDRQFILSSKKLLLSDSGFYLCAWSVVGEQYFGPGTRLTVT.

This clonotype was detected ten times or more. V gene TRBV18 combines with J gene TRBJ1-5, with TRBD1 identical over 9 bases. In germline, CDR1 is KGHSH, CDR2 LQKENI. After removal of 3 bases from V and 0 bases from J, the junction contained 3 bases not matched to a gene. The CDR3 runs 16 residues. The CDR3 coding sequence is TGTGCCAGCTCACCTCGGACAGGGGATAGCAATCAGCCCCAGCATTTT. This gives the protein CASSPRTGDSNQPQHF.

This clonotype was found many times. The chain recombines TRBV27 with TRBJ1-5, with 9 bases aligning to TRBD1. The germline V gene encodes CDR1 MNHEY and CDR2 SMNVEV (reference sequence). CDR3 size: 16 residues. The trim removed 10 bases at V and 2 bases at J, leaving 12 bases unmatched. CDR3 sequence reads: CATTDRGGIGNQPQHF. The CDR3 bases are TGTGCCACTACGGACAGGGGAGGTATTGGCAATCAGCCCCAGCATTTT.

The sample holds many counts of this clonotype. The genes are TRBV3-1 and TRBJ1-3, with a tentative D call TRBD1 (6 bases). The V and J ends lost 1 base and 0 bases respectively, with 13 bases between them. The CDR3 has 17 amino acids. Per the germline V gene, CDR1 is LGHDT and CDR2 is YNNKEL (reference sequence). Here the CDR3 DNA reads TGTGCCAGCAGCCAAGTGTACAGGGAAGCCTCTGGAAACACCATATATTTT. This sequence encodes CASSQVYREASGNTIYF.

This clonotype was detected many times. V and J are TRBV27 and TRBJ2-5; D is possibly TRBD1 or TRBD2 (6 bases each). CDR1 MNHEY and CDR2 SMNVEV come from the germline V gene (reference sequence). The CDR3 runs to 12 residues. Trimming removed 3 bases at V and 11 bases at J, with 13 bases between. CDR3 amino acids: CASSLVGGTQYF. Written as DNA, the CDR3 is TGTGCCAGCAGTTTGGTGGGCGGGACACAGTACTTC.

This clonotype was seen repeatedly, ten times or more. The rearrangement links TRBV7-8 to TRBJ2-7, with 13 nucleotides matching TRBD2. The CDR3 length is 17 residues. Per the germline V gene, CDR1 is SGHVS and CDR2 is FQNEAQ. The V segment lost 5 bases and the J segment 4 bases; nucleotides outside the gene matches: 11. CDR3 sequence: CASSQITTSGRAYEQYF. The CDR3 DNA is TGTGCCAGCAGCCAAATCACCACTAGCGGGAGGGCTTACGAGCAGTACTTC.

The sample holds many counts of this clonotype. V gene TRBV12-3 or TRBV12-4 combines with J gene TRBJ2-7; D may be TRBD1 (6 bases). The V gene lost 7 bases and the J gene lost 1 base, with 11 bases spanning the gap. This CDR3 contains 13 residues. This CDR3 is CASTLGGSYEQYF. The DNA of the CDR3 is TGTGCCAGCACCTTAGGGGGATCCTACGAGCAGTACTTC.

This clonotype was counted a few times. This may arise from a read error, as a much more abundant clone is one base away. The rearrangement links TRBV30 to TRBJ1-2; D is unresolved. The CDR3 runs to 12 residues. Germline V lookup: CDR1 GTSNPN, CDR2 SVGIG (reference sequence). V lost 0 bases, J lost 10 bases, and 12 bases lay in between. The chain's CDR3 is CAWSVGSGDYTF. The CDR3 DNA sequence: TGTGCCTGGAGTGTAGGTTCGGGCGACTACACCTTC.

The gene calls are TRBV7-3 and TRBJ2-5; tentative D call: TRBD1 (5 bases). The CDR3 length is 15 residues. Germline assignment: CDR1 SGHTA and CDR2 FQGTGA. Trimming removed 3 bases at V and 2 bases at J, with 13 bases between. Here the CDR3 reads CASSFTTREQETQYF. The CDR3 bases are TGTGCCAGCAGCTTCACGACCAGGGAACAAGAGACCCAGTACTTC.

This clonotype was detected many times. The chain couples TRBV7-2 to TRBJ2-7; weak D call: TRBD2 (6 bases). This CDR3 has 13 amino acids. The ends were cut back, 1 base at V and 4 bases at J, with 8 bases in the middle. CDR1 and CDR2 from the germline V gene are SGHTA and FQGNSA. CDR3 sequence reads: CASSLGREYEQYF. CDR3 nucleotides: TGTGCCAGCAGCTTAGGGAGGGAGTACGAGCAGTACTTC.

Remarks on this clonotype: A much larger clone sits a single nucleotide away, making a read error possible. The CDR3 sequence: CVSSRRVGGDTEAFF. The DNA of the CDR3 is TGCGTCAGCAGCCGGAGGGTGGGAGGGGACACTGAAGCTTTCTTT. This chain links TRBV4-1 with TRBJ1-1, with a weak D call TRBD1 (5 bases). The CDR3 is 15 amino acids. Germline V gives CDR1 MGHRA, CDR2 YSYEKL.

This clonotype was seen ten or more times. J is TRBJ2-7 and V is TRBV4-1; either TRBD1 or TRBD2 may fit D (6 bases each). This CDR3 contains 14 residues. V lost 0 bases and J 3 bases, leaving 9 bases between the germline ends. Looked up from germline, CDR1 is MGHRA and CDR2 is YSYEKL. In nucleotides, the CDR3 is TGCGCCAGCAGCCAAGAAGGGGGGCACTACGAGCAGTACTTC. Translation: CASSQEGGHYEQYF.